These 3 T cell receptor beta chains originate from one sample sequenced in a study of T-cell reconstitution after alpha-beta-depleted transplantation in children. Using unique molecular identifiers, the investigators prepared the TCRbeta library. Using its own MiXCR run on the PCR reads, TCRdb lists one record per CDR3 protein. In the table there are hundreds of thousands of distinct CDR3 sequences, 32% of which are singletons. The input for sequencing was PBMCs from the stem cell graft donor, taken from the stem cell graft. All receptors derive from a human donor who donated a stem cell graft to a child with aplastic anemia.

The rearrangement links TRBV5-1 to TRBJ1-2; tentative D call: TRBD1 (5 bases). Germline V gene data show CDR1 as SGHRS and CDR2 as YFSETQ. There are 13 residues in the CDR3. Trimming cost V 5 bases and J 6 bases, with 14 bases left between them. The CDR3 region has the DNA TGCGCCAGCAGTCTTGCAGGGTTGGATGGCTACACCTTC. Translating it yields CASSLAGLDGYTF.

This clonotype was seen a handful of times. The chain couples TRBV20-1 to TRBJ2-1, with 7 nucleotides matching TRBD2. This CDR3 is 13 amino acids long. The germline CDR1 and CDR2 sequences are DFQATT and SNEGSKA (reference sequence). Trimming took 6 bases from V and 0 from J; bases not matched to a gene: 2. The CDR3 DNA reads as TGCAGTGCAGTAGCGGGCTCCTACAATGAGCAGTTCTTC. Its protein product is CSAVAGSYNEQFF.

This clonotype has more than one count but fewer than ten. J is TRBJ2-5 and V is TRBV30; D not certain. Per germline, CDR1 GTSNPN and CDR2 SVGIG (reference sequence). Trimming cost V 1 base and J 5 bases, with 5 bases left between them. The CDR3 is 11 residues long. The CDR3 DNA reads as TGTGCCTGGAGTGGGTTGGAGACCCAGTACTTC. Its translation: CAWSGLETQYF.